The 14 T cell receptor beta chains below were found in one sample sequenced in a study of shared clonotypes between healthy human individuals. Assay: immunoSEQ multiplex PCR; the TCRdb copy retains only in-frame clones and omits some. The sample carries about 1.5 million clones, roughly 96% recorded once. Specimen: naive CD4+ T cells sorted from blood. Subset meaning: CD45RA+ positively selected. The receptors derive from a man aged 30 to 39 in good health.

The genes are TRBV7-9 and TRBJ1-1; tentative D call: TRBD1 (6 bases). The CDR3 is made up of 15 amino acids. V lost 2 bases, J lost 3 bases, and 13 bases lay in between. Per germline, CDR1 SEHNR and CDR2 FQNEAQ (reference sequence). Here the CDR3 reads CASSLRGALDTEAFF. In nucleotides, the CDR3 is TGTGCCAGCAGCTTACGGGGGGCGTTGGACACTGAAGCTTTCTTT.

The chain joins TRBV7-9 to TRBJ1-1; D gene ambiguous. Germline V lookup: CDR1 SEHNR, CDR2 FQNEAQ (reference sequence). The CDR3 runs 13 residues. V lost 2 bases, J lost 2 bases, and 6 bases lay in between. CDR3 bases: TGTGCCAGCAGCTTATTTGGTAACACTGAAGCTTTCTTT. This encodes CASSLFGNTEAFF.

The gene calls are TRBV7-8 and TRBJ2-1; 16 bases are a match to TRBD2. Germline V gene data show CDR1 as SGHVS and CDR2 as FQNEAQ. The CDR3 length is 17 residues. J gave up 8 bases and V 1 base, and 5 bases lay outside the gene matches. CDR3 sequence reads: CASSLVGTSGRAYEQFF. The CDR3 nucleotides are TGTGCCAGCAGCTTAGTGGGGACTAGCGGGAGGGCCTATGAGCAGTTCTTC. The variable domain in full, with the rest retrieved from reference TRBV7-8 and TRBJ2-1, is GAGVSQSPRYKVAKRGQDVALRCDPISGHVSLFWYQQALGQGPEFLTYFQNEAQLDKSGLPSDRFFAERPEGSVSTLKIQRTQQEDSAVYLCASSLVGTSGRAYEQFFGPGTRLTVL.

The J gene is TRBJ1-2, the V gene TRBV19, with D possibly matching TRBD1 (6 bases). This CDR3 has 14 residues. Trimming pared 11 bases from V and 2 bases from J, leaving 18 bases between. Germline lookup yields CDR1 LNHDA and CDR2 SQIVND (reference sequence). The CDR3 protein is CASSRTGLNYGYTF. The CDR3, as DNA: TGTGCCTCCTCCCGAACAGGGTTGAACTATGGCTACACCTTC.

The chain is built from TRBV2 and TRBJ1-2, with D possibly TRBD1 on 6 matching bases. The CDR3 loop spans 14 amino acids. V lost 9 bases to trimming and J lost 1 base, with 15 bases between them. Germline V gene lookup returns CDR1 SNHLY and CDR2 FYNNEI. CDR3 DNA: TGTGCCAGTCTGGGGACACCTAATAACTATGGCTACACCTTC. Residues: CASLGTPNNYGYTF.

The rearrangement links TRBV7-9 to TRBJ1-1, with D unclear. Germline V gives CDR1 SEHNR, CDR2 FQNEAQ (reference sequence). V lost 1 base, J lost 1 base, and 7 bases lay in between. This CDR3 region has 14 residues. The CDR3: CASSLVAANTEAFF. In nucleotides, the CDR3 is TGTGCCAGCAGCTTAGTTGCAGCGAACACTGAAGCTTTCTTT.

J is TRBJ1-2 and V is TRBV11-1, with D unclear. This CDR3 has 15 amino acids. The germline V and J ends were trimmed by 5 bases and 5 bases, with 18 bases remaining between them. Germline assignment: CDR1 SGHAT and CDR2 FQDESV (reference sequence). This chain's CDR3 is CASSRTTLGRYGYTF. The CDR3 DNA reads as TGTGCCAGCAGCCGCACCACGTTGGGTAGATATGGCTACACCTTC.

This chain uses TRBV5-1 with TRBJ2-1; TRBD2 aligns across 12 bases. V trimming: 4 bases; J trimming: 8 bases; junction bases outside the gene matches: 10. Germline V gives CDR1 SGHRS, CDR2 YFSETQ. The CDR3 has 16 amino acids. Here the CDR3 DNA reads TGCGCCAGCAGCACAGGACTAGCGGGAAGTTGGCATGAGCAGTTCTTC. Translation gives CASSTGLAGSWHEQFF.

The gene calls are TRBV2 and TRBJ2-5; D is uncertain. V was clipped by 8 bases and J by 10 bases, with 11 bases between them. CDR1 is SNHLY, CDR2 FYNNEI, per germline. The CDR3 covers 10 residues. CDR3 DNA sequence: TGTGCCAGCGGAAAAATCGACCAGTACTTC. It specifies CASGKIDQYF.

Notes on this clone: Other DNA sequences in this sample translate to the same CDR3. The J gene is TRBJ2-7, the V gene TRBV27, with D unclear. V lost 3 bases to trimming and J lost 0 bases, with 6 bases between them. CDR1 MNHEY and CDR2 SMNVEV come from the germline V gene (reference sequence). The CDR3 totals 13 residues. CDR3 sequence: CASSFRSSYEQYF. The CDR3, as DNA: TGTGCCAGCAGTTTCCGGAGCTCCTACGAGCAGTACTTC.

The V and J genes are TRBV6-1 and TRBJ2-3, with TRBD2 matching over 7 bases. The length of the CDR3 is 16 residues. The V segment lost 3 bases and the J segment 0 bases; nucleotides outside the gene matches: 6. Germline values: CDR1 MNHNS, CDR2 SASEGT. The CDR3 region has the DNA TGTGCCAGCAGTGAGTATGCGGGAGTTAGCACAGATACGCAGTATTTT. Its translation: CASSEYAGVSTDTQYF.

J is TRBJ2-1 and V is TRBV6-6; unclear D gene. The CDR3 totals 15 residues. Trimming took 2 bases from V and 6 from J, leaving 14 bases between them. CDR1 and CDR2 (germline): MNHNY, SVGAGI (reference sequence). This CDR3 reads CASSYMGKSINEQFF. In nucleotides, the CDR3 is TGTGCCAGCAGTTACATGGGGAAGAGCATCAATGAGCAGTTCTTC.

For this clone: This clone may be a read error of a much larger clone one base away. Here the CDR3 reads CASRDYEQYF. CDR3 nucleotides: TGTGCCAGCAGGGACTACGAGCAGTACTTC. V usage is TRBV14 and J usage is TRBJ2-7; D is undetermined. The germline V gene encodes CDR1 SGHDN and CDR2 FVKESK. V was pared by 6 bases and J by 3 bases, with 3 bases between. The CDR3 runs 10 residues. Drawing the rest from reference TRBV14 and TRBJ2-7, the complete variable domain is EAGVTQFPSHSVIEKGQTVTLRCDPISGHDNLYWYRRVMGKEIKFLLHFVKESKQDESGMPNNRFLAERTGGTYSTLKVQPAELEDSGVYFCASRDYEQYFGPGTRLTVT.

J is TRBJ2-1 and V is TRBV9, with 12 bases that match TRBD1. With V trimmed by 4 bases and J by 14 bases, 13 bases remained unmatched. CDR1 is SGDLS, CDR2 YYNGEE, per germline. This CDR3 has 15 amino acids. The CDR3 loop is CASSSSGTGGQDKFF. CDR3 nucleotides: TGTGCCAGCAGCTCCTCCGGGACAGGGGGCCAGGATAAGTTCTTC.